Following are 23 T cell receptor beta chains from one sample sequenced in a study of shared clonotypes between healthy human individuals. Sequenced by immunoSEQ multiplex PCR; TCRdb stores in-frame clones only, minus some. The sample has about 2 million clones, 95% seen once. Specimen: naive CD4+ T cells sorted from blood. Subset meaning: CD45RA+ positively selected. Receptors were obtained from a young man in good health.

V and J are TRBV2 and TRBJ1-2; 10 bases align to TRBD1. The germline V gene encodes CDR1 SNHLY and CDR2 FYNNEI. This CDR3 has 13 residues. After removal of 10 bases from V and 4 bases from J, the junction contained 6 bases not matched to a gene. The DNA of the CDR3 is TGTGCCACCAGGACAGGGGGAACCTATGGCTACACCTTC. This sequence encodes CATRTGGTYGYTF.

V and J are TRBV13 and TRBJ1-6; 10 bases match TRBD1. CDR3 length: 17 amino acids. Losses at the gene ends were 5 bases for V and 9 bases for J; bases not matched to a gene: 13. Germline V CDR1 and CDR2: PRHDT, FYEKMQ (reference sequence). The CDR3, as DNA: TGTGCCAGCAGCAGCAGGGACAGGGGAAAGTCAGGTTCACCCCTCCACTTT. It codes for CASSSRDRGKSGSPLHF. The whole variable domain, remainder taken from reference TRBV13 and TRBJ1-6, is AAGVIQSPRHLIKEKRETATLKCYPIPRHDTVYWYQQGPGQDPQFLISFYEKMQSDKGSIPDRFSAQQFSDYHSELNMSSLELGDSALYFCASSSRDRGKSGSPLHFGNGTRLTVT.

V and J are TRBV5-4 and TRBJ2-7, with D perhaps given as TRBD1 or TRBD2 (5 bases each). Germline CDR1 and CDR2: SGHNT and YYREEE (reference sequence). The CDR3 length is 15 residues. The V and J ends lost 4 bases and 5 bases respectively, with 19 bases between them. CDR3 protein: CASSPGPTVVNEQYF. CDR3 DNA sequence: TGTGCCAGCAGCCCGGGGCCCACCGTAGTGAACGAGCAGTACTTC.

The chain couples TRBV7-9 to TRBJ2-7; 7 positions agree with TRBD1. Trimming took 5 bases from V and 4 from J; bases not matched to a gene: 11. Germline V CDR1 and CDR2: SEHNR, FQNEAQ (reference sequence). This CDR3 spans 15 amino acids. The chain's CDR3 is CASSPQTGPEYEQYF. The CDR3 nucleotides are TGTGCCAGCAGCCCTCAGACAGGGCCAGAGTACGAGCAGTACTTC.

The chain uses TRBV28 and TRBJ2-7; 8 nucleotides match TRBD1. The V gene's germline CDR1 is MDHEN and CDR2 SYDVKM. The CDR3 totals 16 residues. With V trimmed by 6 bases and J by 2 bases, 12 bases remained unmatched. CDR3 nucleotide sequence: TGTGCCAGCAGCCACCCGACAGGGGTAATTACCTACGAGCAGTACTTC. Translating gives CASSHPTGVITYEQYF.

This clone was picked up a small number of times. The chain is built from TRBV14 and TRBJ1-1; D is uncertain. The CDR3 length is 13 residues. V lost 4 bases and J lost 4, with 10 bases in between. Germline V gene sequence: CDR1 SGHDN, CDR2 FVKESK. CDR3 DNA sequence: TGTGCCAGCAGCCCCCGTCTTGCCACTGAAGCTTTCTTT. It translates to CASSPRLATEAFF. Based on the CDR3 plus reference TRBV14 and TRBJ1-1, the full variable domain is EAGVTQFPSHSVIEKGQTVTLRCDPISGHDNLYWYRRVMGKEIKFLLHFVKESKQDESGMPNNRFLAERTGGTYSTLKVQPAELEDSGVYFCASSPRLATEAFFGQGTRLTVV.

The chain links TRBV10-1 to TRBJ2-1, with unresolved D. The CDR3 has 13 residues. Germline values: CDR1 WNHNN, CDR2 SYGVQD (reference sequence). Trimming took 2 bases from V and 6 from J, leaving 8 bases between them. This chain's CDR3 is CASSEATVNEQFF. The DNA for the CDR3 is TGCGCCAGCAGTGAGGCAACGGTCAATGAGCAGTTCTTC.

About this clone itself: Other DNA sequences from this sample encode an identical CDR3 as well. V and J are TRBV7-2 and TRBJ2-5; D gene ambiguous. The V end was cut by 6 bases, the J end by 5 bases, with 7 bases between. Germline CDR1 SGHTA, CDR2 FQGNSA. This CDR3 contains 11 residues. The CDR3 bases are TGTGCCAGCAGTTCTAAGGAGACCCAGTACTTC. It codes for CASSSKETQYF.

The genes are TRBV5-4 and TRBJ1-2; 8 positions agree with TRBD1. V dropped 1 base and J dropped 4; count of bases not matched to a gene: 6. The CDR3 runs 15 residues. Germline V CDR1 and CDR2: SGHNT, YYREEE (reference sequence). The CDR3 sequence is CASSLKAGGTYGYTF. CDR3 bases: TGTGCCAGCAGCTTGAAGGCAGGGGGCACCTATGGCTACACCTTC.

This clone was picked up a small number of times. The chain has TRBV6-5 and TRBJ1-2; D ambiguous. V was cut by 0 bases and J by 10 bases, with 12 bases left in between. Germline assignment: CDR1 MNHEY and CDR2 SVGAGI. The CDR3 loop spans 13 amino acids. CDR3 sequence reads: CASSYSDLTAYTF. As DNA, the CDR3 is TGTGCCAGCAGTTACTCTGACCTGACCGCCTACACCTTC.

CDR3 bases: TGTGCCAGCAGCGTAAGCCCCGGGACAGGCGCCACTACTAACTATGGCTACACCTTC. Translated: CASSVSPGTGATTNYGYTF. This sequence joins TRBV9 and TRBJ1-2; 8 bases are shared with TRBD1. With V trimmed by 1 base and J by 0 bases, 14 bases remained unmatched. Germline CDR1 reads SGDLS; CDR2 reads YYNGEE. The CDR3 extends over 19 amino acids.

This clone was detected once. This rearrangement joins TRBV28 to TRBJ2-7, with a tentative D call TRBD2 (5 bases). Germline assignment: CDR1 MDHEN and CDR2 SYDVKM. The length of the CDR3 is 13 residues. Trimming removed 7 bases at V and 0 bases at J, with 10 bases between. The CDR3 sequence is CASKDSSSYEQYF. CDR3 bases: TGTGCCAGCAAGGACTCCAGCTCCTACGAGCAGTACTTC. The variable domain in full, completed from reference TRBV28 and TRBJ2-7, reads DVKVTQSSRYLVKRTGEKVFLECVQDMDHENMFWYRQDPGLGLRLIYFSYDVKMKEKGDIPEGYSVSREKKERFSLILESASTNQTSMYLCASKDSSSYEQYFGPGTRLTVT.

V gene TRBV7-9 combines with J gene TRBJ2-1; 9 bases match TRBD2. The CDR3 totals 15 residues. From germline, CDR1 is SEHNR and CDR2 FQNEAQ (reference sequence). V was pared by 5 bases and J by 3 bases, with 5 bases of the junction left unmatched. The CDR3: CASSGSGGFYNEQFF. DNA of the CDR3: TGTGCCAGCAGCGGTAGCGGGGGATTCTACAATGAGCAGTTCTTC.

This clone was seen a handful of times. The chain recombines TRBV6-5 with TRBJ1-1; 7 nucleotides agree with TRBD1. The germline gives CDR1 MNHEY, CDR2 SVGAGI. Trimming at V came to 5 bases and at J to 8 bases, leaving 5 bases not matched to a gene. The CDR3 loop spans 12 amino acids. The CDR3 DNA reads TGTGCCAGCAGTCGAGGACAGGCCGAAGCTTTCTTT. Its protein product is CASSRGQAEAFF.

V and J are TRBV13 and TRBJ2-1, with D possibly being TRBD2 (6 bases). This CDR3 has 13 amino acids. V was cut by 0 bases and J by 9 bases, with 9 bases left in between. CDR1 is PRHDT and CDR2 is FYEKMQ in the germline V gene (reference sequence). The CDR3, as DNA: TGTGCCAGCAGCTTAGGCGGGAGCGGTGAGCAGTTCTTC. Its translation is CASSLGGSGEQFF.

The rearrangement uses TRBV5-6 and TRBJ2-4; D might be TRBD2 (5 bases). Germline values: CDR1 SGHDT, CDR2 YYEEEE. The V gene lost 0 bases and the J gene lost 0 bases, with 19 bases spanning the gap. The CDR3 contains 19 residues. The CDR3 is CASSLVRGSPGLAKNIQYF. The CDR3 DNA reads as TGTGCCAGCAGCTTGGTACGTGGGAGCCCTGGACTAGCCAAAAACATTCAGTACTTC.

The gene calls are TRBV28 and TRBJ2-5, with TRBD2 matching 11 bases. Germline trimming cut 5 bases from V and 2 bases from J; bases unmatched to any gene: 7. This CDR3 has 16 residues. Germline CDR1 MDHEN, CDR2 SYDVKM. CDR3 bases: TGTGCCAGCAGTCCTATGGGACTAGCGGCACAAGAGACCCAGTACTTC. Its protein is CASSPMGLAAQETQYF.

V usage is TRBV30 and J usage is TRBJ2-1, with 7 bases aligning to TRBD1. Germline assignment: CDR1 GTSNPN and CDR2 SVGIG (reference sequence). The trim removed 2 bases at V and 14 bases at J, leaving 6 bases unmatched. This CDR3 is built from 11 residues. CDR3 sequence: CAWSMDRWEFF. The CDR3 DNA is TGTGCCTGGAGTATGGACAGGTGGGAGTTCTTC.

The V call is TRBV10-3, the J call TRBJ2-7; D possibly uses TRBD1 or TRBD2 (5 bases each). The CDR3 sequence is 12 residues long. Germline loops: CDR1 ENHRY, CDR2 SYGVKD. The V gene lost 10 bases and the J gene lost 2 bases, with 12 bases spanning the gap. The CDR3 loop reads CATGDGPYEQYF. CDR3 bases: TGTGCCACCGGGGACGGACCCTACGAGCAGTACTTC.

This chain links TRBV6-6 with TRBJ1-1; 7 nucleotides agree with TRBD1. J gave up 11 bases and V 0 bases, and 3 bases lay outside the gene matches. From germline, CDR1 is MNHNY and CDR2 SVGAGI (reference sequence). The CDR3 is 12 amino acids. CDR3 in DNA: TGTGCCAGCAGTTACTCAAAGGGGGCCGCTTTCTTT. Translation: CASSYSKGAAFF.

J is TRBJ2-5 and V is TRBV9; 9 bases are a match to TRBD2. The V gene's germline CDR1 is SGDLS and CDR2 YYNGEE. J was trimmed by 4 bases and V by 4 bases; bases with no gene match: 2. The CDR3 length is 13 residues. The CDR3 here is CASSQAGGETQYF. CDR3 DNA sequence: TGTGCCAGCAGCCAAGCGGGAGGAGAGACCCAGTACTTC.

The V gene is TRBV12-5, the J gene TRBJ2-7, with a weak D call TRBD2 (5 bases). Germline assignment: CDR1 LGHNT and CDR2 FRNRAP. This CDR3 is 16 amino acids long. Deletions cut 2 bases from V and 2 bases from J, with 16 bases between. The CDR3 loop reads CASGLPRESPTYEQYF. The CDR3 bases are TGTGCTAGTGGTTTGCCCCGGGAATCCCCTACCTACGAGCAGTACTTC.

This rearrangement joins TRBV5-8 to TRBJ1-2; 8 nucleotides align to TRBD1. V dropped 0 bases and J dropped 4; count of bases not matched to a gene: 5. The CDR3 totals 15 residues. Germline V gene sequence: CDR1 SGHTS, CDR2 YDEGEE. Here the CDR3 reads CASSLGQGFRYGYTF. CDR3 sequence (DNA): TGTGCCAGCAGCTTGGGACAGGGGTTTCGCTATGGCTACACCTTC.